These T cell receptor beta chains were read from a single sample in a study of OX40 agonist ivuxolimab in advanced cancers. Produced via immunoSEQ multiplex PCR; TCRdb's table is partial and in-frame only. The sample lists about 58,000 clones, 75% to 90% occurring once. The sample in question was CD4+ or CD8+ T cells sorted from blood, obtained in a trial of the OX40 agonist ivuxolimab. Receptors originate from an adult with an advanced solid tumor such as melanoma, head and neck, liver or kidney cancer. The CDR3 runs from the conserved cysteine through the conserved F or W. A D gene is named only where the DNA matches it firmly. A clone size is listed for some rows: how often the clone was seen (once, few, many), or a class if it is expanded.

J gene: TRBJ1-1
CDR3 length: 14
D gene: TRBD1
clone size: .
V gene: TRBV19
CDR3 protein: CARPMWDRDTEAFF
CDR3 DNA: TGTGCCAGACCTATGTGGGACAGGGACACTGAAGCTTTCTTT

J gene: TRBJ1-2
CDR3 length: 16
D gene: TRBD1
clone size: .
V gene: TRBV7-2
CDR3 protein: CASSLIPGQGPDGYTF
CDR3 DNA: TGTGCCAGCAGCCTGATACCGGGACAGGGGCCGGATGGCTACACCTTC

J gene: TRBJ1-2
CDR3 length: 14
D gene: .
clone size: .
V gene: TRBV5-5
CDR3 protein: CASSLVPVNYGYTF
CDR3 DNA: TGTGCCAGCAGCTTGGTTCCGGTTAACTATGGCTACACCTTC

J gene: TRBJ2-1
CDR3 length: 14
D gene: TRBD1
clone size: few
V gene: TRBV7-9
CDR3 protein: CASSSRGQNNEQFF
CDR3 DNA: TGTGCCAGCAGCTCCCGGGGACAGAACAATGAGCAGTTCTTC

J gene: TRBJ1-1
CDR3 length: 12
D gene: .
clone size: few
V gene: TRBV29-1
CDR3 protein: CSAIKGGTEAFF
CDR3 DNA: TGCAGCGCCATCAAAGGAGGGACTGAAGCTTTCTTT

J gene: TRBJ2-5
CDR3 length: 16
D gene: TRBD2
clone size: .
V gene: TRBV6-1
CDR3 protein: CASSEGLAARGETQYF
CDR3 DNA: TGTGCCAGCAGTGAAGGACTAGCAGCTAGGGGCGAGACCCAGTACTTC

J gene: TRBJ2-2
CDR3 length: 12
D gene: .
clone size: .
V gene: TRBV11-2
CDR3 protein: CASSLNLGELFF
CDR3 DNA: TGTGCCAGCAGCTTAAATCTCGGGGAGCTGTTTTTT

J gene: TRBJ1-2
CDR3 length: 12
D gene: .
clone size: .
V gene: TRBV6-6
CDR3 protein: CASSRERGGYTF
CDR3 DNA: TGTGCCAGCAGCCGGGAGAGGGGTGGCTACACCTTC

J gene: TRBJ1-2
CDR3 length: 14
D gene: .
clone size: .
V gene: TRBV4-1
CDR3 protein: CASSQVVGVYGYTF
CDR3 DNA: TGCGCCAGCAGCCAAGTGGTGGGGGTCTATGGCTACACCTTC

J gene: TRBJ2-5
CDR3 length: 17
D gene: .
clone size: once
V gene: TRBV5-6
CDR3 protein: CASSKPTGGGAAETQYF
CDR3 DNA: TGTGCCAGCAGCAAACCCACGGGAGGGGGCGCGGCGGAGACCCAGTACTTC

J gene: TRBJ2-5
CDR3 length: 14
D gene: TRBD1
clone size: .
V gene: TRBV19
CDR3 protein: CASSPLRAGGDQYF
CDR3 DNA: TGTGCCAGTAGTCCCCTGAGGGCAGGGGGCGACCAGTACTTC

J gene: TRBJ2-5
CDR3 length: 13
D gene: TRBD1
clone size: .
V gene: TRBV6-1
CDR3 protein: CASSLDRAETQYF
CDR3 DNA: TGTGCCAGCAGCTTGGACAGGGCAGAGACCCAGTACTTC

J gene: TRBJ1-1
CDR3 length: 12
D gene: .
clone size: .
V gene: TRBV2
CDR3 protein: CASSPERREAFF
CDR3 DNA: TGTGCCAGCAGTCCTGAGAGGAGGGAAGCTTTCTTT

J gene: TRBJ2-7
CDR3 length: 17
D gene: TRBD1
clone size: .
V gene: TRBV14
CDR3 protein: CASSPSFGQGQPYEQYF
CDR3 DNA: TGTGCCAGCAGCCCCTCCTTCGGACAGGGACAACCCTACGAGCAGTACTTC

J gene: TRBJ1-2
CDR3 length: 14
D gene: .
clone size: .
V gene: TRBV9
CDR3 protein: CASSVVRAGGLYTF
CDR3 DNA: TGTGCCAGCAGCGTAGTCAGGGCGGGGGGGCTATACACCTTC

J gene: TRBJ2-2
CDR3 length: 16
D gene: .
clone size: .
V gene: TRBV11-2
CDR3 protein: CASSPAGTLHTGELFF
CDR3 DNA: TGTGCCAGCAGCCCCGCTGGGACGCTCCACACCGGGGAGCTGTTTTTT

J gene: TRBJ2-2
CDR3 length: 13
D gene: .
clone size: .
V gene: TRBV5-4
CDR3 protein: CASSGWNTGELFF
CDR3 DNA: TGTGCCAGCAGCGGATGGAACACCGGGGAGCTGTTTTTT

J gene: TRBJ2-1
CDR3 length: 12
D gene: .
clone size: .
V gene: TRBV28
CDR3 protein: CASSLSRNEQFF
CDR3 DNA: TGTGCCAGCAGTTTAAGCAGGAATGAGCAGTTCTTC

J gene: TRBJ2-3
CDR3 length: 15
D gene: .
clone size: once
V gene: TRBV19
CDR3 protein: CASSIITSYADTQYF
CDR3 DNA: TGTGCCAGTAGTATAATCACTTCCTACGCGGATACGCAGTATTTT

J gene: TRBJ1-4
CDR3 length: 13
D gene: .
clone size: .
V gene: TRBV29-1
CDR3 protein: CSVAGGTNEKLFF
CDR3 DNA: TGCAGCGTTGCTGGGGGAACTAATGAAAAACTGTTTTTT

J gene: TRBJ1-6
CDR3 length: 14
D gene: .
clone size: .
V gene: TRBV6-1
CDR3 protein: CASSGSIGNSPLHF
CDR3 DNA: TGTGCCAGCAGTGGTTCTATAGGTAATTCACCCCTCCACTTT

J gene: TRBJ1-2
CDR3 length: 16
D gene: .
clone size: .
V gene: TRBV6-1
CDR3 protein: CASSERLGRGNYGYTF
CDR3 DNA: TGTGCCAGCAGTGAAAGATTGGGGAGGGGGAACTATGGCTACACCTTC

J gene: TRBJ1-2
CDR3 length: 14
D gene: .
clone size: .
V gene: TRBV6-1
CDR3 protein: CASLTAPLNYGYTF
CDR3 DNA: TGTGCCAGCCTGACAGCTCCCCTTAACTATGGCTACACCTTC

J gene: TRBJ1-1
CDR3 length: 12
D gene: .
clone size: .
V gene: TRBV29-1
CDR3 protein: CSVRVGGTEAFF
CDR3 DNA: TGCAGCGTTCGGGTCGGGGGCACTGAAGCTTTCTTT